A single T cell receptor beta chain is shown here with its context. Generated by immunoSEQ multiplex PCR, the TCRdb table keeps only in-frame clones and is missing some. The table has some 95,000 clones, 90% seen once. The data are from a study of PD-1 blockade in classical Hodgkin lymphoma. The sample's time point: cycle 4 day 1 (C4D1), after more than five weeks of nivolumab. Exposure to brentuximab vedotin varied, and each patient had relapsed following autologous stem cell transplantation. The sequenced sample was peripheral blood mononuclear cells (PBMCs), obtained before the fourth cycle of nivolumab. This TCR came from a human donor with classical Hodgkin lymphoma.

CDR3 DNA sequence: TGTGCCAGCAGCTTATCGGGCAGGGCCTACGAGCAGTACTTC. Translating gives CASSLSGRAYEQYF. The rearrangement uses TRBV7-2 and TRBJ2-7; tentative D call: TRBD1 (5 bases). The CDR3 has 14 residues. Trimming shortened V by 2 bases and J by 2 bases, and 10 bases separated the two germline ends. The V gene's germline CDR1 is SGHTA and CDR2 FQGNSA. Full variable domain (missing parts from reference TRBV7-2 and TRBJ2-7): GAGVSQSPSNKVTEKGKDVELRCDPISGHTALYWYRQSLGQGLEFLIYFQGNSAPDKSGLPSDRFSAERTGGSVSTLTIQRTQQEDSAVYLCASSLSGRAYEQYFGPGTRLTVT.